Presented here are 24 T cell receptor beta chains from one specimen sequenced in a study of control samples from healthy donors and cancer patients. Libraries were prepared by immunoSEQ multiplex PCR; TCRdb keeps only in-frame clonotypes and omits some of them. The sample yields approximately 74,000 clones, 94% seen once. Source material: blood. These receptors came from a woman in her twenties or thirties in good health.

The chain couples TRBV5-4 to TRBJ1-5, with TRBD1 matching 10 bases. The V gene end was trimmed by 0 bases and the J gene end by 7 bases; junction bases not matched to a gene: 7. The length of the CDR3 is 16 residues. CDR1 SGHNT and CDR2 YYREEE come from the germline V gene (reference sequence). CDR3: CASSLGGTGVEQPQHF. CDR3 coding DNA: TGTGCCAGCAGCTTGGGGGGGACAGGGGTGGAACAGCCCCAGCATTTT.

The chain uses TRBV6-5 and TRBJ1-2; 7 bases agree with TRBD1. Germline CDR1 MNHEY, CDR2 SVGAGI. Unmatched junction bases numbered 4, after V lost 2 bases and J lost 4 bases. The CDR3 contains 14 residues. The CDR3 region is CASSYGGQPYGYTF. CDR3 sequence (DNA): TGTGCCAGCAGTTACGGGGGACAGCCCTATGGCTACACCTTC.

The rearrangement joins TRBV5-1 to TRBJ1-2, with a weak D call TRBD1 (6 bases). The CDR3 consists of 15 residues. Germline CDR1 SGHRS, CDR2 YFSETQ. V was trimmed by 4 bases and J by 4 bases, leaving 17 bases between them. The CDR3 DNA sequence: TGCGCCAGCAGCCGAATTAGGGGGGCCGGCTATGGCTACACCTTC. Residues: CASSRIRGAGYGYTF.

J is TRBJ2-3 and V is TRBV7-9, with D unresolved. The germline V gene has CDR1 SEHNR and CDR2 FQNEAQ (reference sequence). This CDR3 comprises 11 residues. V lost 6 bases and J lost 3, with 4 bases in between. CDR3 in amino acids: CASRATDTQYF. The CDR3 DNA reads TGTGCCAGCAGAGCAACAGATACGCAGTATTTT.

The J gene is TRBJ1-5, the V gene TRBV5-8; 8 bases map to TRBD1. CDR1 and CDR2 from the germline V gene are SGHTS and YDEGEE. V trimming: 4 bases; J trimming: 2 bases; junction bases outside the gene matches: 5. The CDR3 has 15 amino acids. The CDR3 spells CASSPWGQGNQPQHF. The CDR3 DNA reads as TGTGCCAGCAGCCCTTGGGGACAGGGCAATCAGCCCCAGCATTTT.

This chain uses TRBV29-1 with TRBJ1-1; the D gene is possibly TRBD1 (6 bases). The length of the CDR3 is 15 residues. V was cut by 5 bases and J by 4 bases, with 20 bases left in between. Germline V gene lookup returns CDR1 SQVTM and CDR2 ANQGSEA. CDR3 DNA: TGCAGCGTTACGCAGGGGATGAGTCGGGGCACTGAAGCTTTCTTT. Its protein product is CSVTQGMSRGTEAFF.

This chain joins TRBV30 and TRBJ1-2, with TRBD1 matching 9 bases. V lost 5 bases and J lost 7; bases outside the gene matches: 8. The CDR3 is made up of 13 amino acids. Germline CDR1 reads GTSNPN; CDR2 reads SVGIG (reference sequence). CDR3 in amino acids: CAWVRDRAFGYTF. The CDR3 region has the DNA TGTGCCTGGGTACGGGACAGGGCTTTTGGCTACACCTTC.

The V gene is TRBV19, the J gene TRBJ1-2; 10 positions agree with TRBD1. CDR1 is LNHDA and CDR2 is SQIVND in the germline V gene (reference sequence). The CDR3 covers 15 residues. Unmatched junction bases numbered 10, after V lost 8 bases and J lost 4 bases. As DNA, the CDR3 is TGTGCCAGTGGAAACTCAAGGACAGGGGGCTATGGCTACACCTTC. Translated, it gives CASGNSRTGGYGYTF.

The chain uses TRBV20-1 and TRBJ2-7, with D perhaps matching TRBD1 (6 bases). The length of the CDR3 is 11 residues. Germline CDR1 and CDR2: DFQATT and SNEGSKA (reference sequence). The CDR3 sequence: CSPTGSYEQYF. DNA for the CDR3: TGCAGCCCAACAGGGTCCTACGAGCAGTACTTC.

The V gene is TRBV2, the J gene TRBJ2-7; unclear D gene. Germline V gene data show CDR1 as SNHLY and CDR2 as FYNNEI. Trimming removed 8 bases from V and 0 bases from J, with 8 bases in between. This CDR3 region has 12 residues. The CDR3 is CASESNSYEQYV. In nucleotides, the CDR3 is TGTGCCAGCGAGAGTAACTCCTACGAGCAGTACGTC.

The chain uses TRBV5-5 and TRBJ2-5; 10 bases align to TRBD1. The CDR3 loop spans 15 amino acids. The V and J ends lost 4 bases and 5 bases, in that order; junction bases with no gene match: 8. Germline V gene sequence: CDR1 SGHKS, CDR2 YYEKEE (reference sequence). As DNA, the CDR3 is TGTGCCAGCAGCCCCGGGACAGGGGTAAAGGAGACCCAGTACTTC. This translates into CASSPGTGVKETQYF.

V usage is TRBV19 and J usage is TRBJ1-2, with D unclear. The CDR3 loop spans 11 amino acids. Germline values: CDR1 LNHDA, CDR2 SQIVND (reference sequence). Trimming cost V 5 bases and J 2 bases, with 3 bases left between them. Here the CDR3 reads CASSPNYGYTF. CDR3 in DNA: TGTGCCAGTAGTCCGAACTATGGCTACACCTTC.

This clone appeared a single time. V and J are TRBV6-6 and TRBJ2-7; TRBD2 might be the D (5 bases). Germline V gene lookup returns CDR1 MNHNY and CDR2 SVGAGI (reference sequence). The length of the CDR3 is 11 residues. V was clipped by 7 bases and J by 6 bases, with 10 bases between them. The CDR3 is CASTQAGEQYF. As DNA, the CDR3 is TGTGCCAGCACTCAGGCGGGCGAGCAGTACTTC.

V is TRBV7-9 and J is TRBJ2-7; 7 bases fit TRBD1. Germline assignment: CDR1 SEHNR and CDR2 FQNEAQ (reference sequence). Unmatched junction bases numbered 5, after V lost 7 bases and J lost 2 bases. The CDR3 extends over 13 amino acids. CDR3 amino acids: CASTGGQAYEQYV. CDR3 sequence (DNA): TGTGCCAGCACGGGTGGACAGGCCTACGAGCAGTACGTC.

This sequence joins TRBV28 and TRBJ2-2; TRBD1 aligns across 10 bases. The trim removed 5 bases at V and 5 bases at J, leaving 5 bases unmatched. CDR1 is MDHEN, CDR2 SYDVKM, per germline. This CDR3 is 15 amino acids long. The CDR3 spells CASSIVGQGTGELFF. The CDR3 DNA reads TGTGCCAGCAGTATTGTGGGACAGGGGACCGGGGAGCTGTTTTTT.

The chain employs TRBV9 and TRBJ1-6, with D maybe TRBD1 (6 bases). CDR1 SGDLS and CDR2 YYNGEE come from the germline V gene. This CDR3 spans 14 amino acids. The V end lost 4 bases, the J end lost 6 bases, and 11 bases lay between the germline ends. The DNA of the CDR3 is TGTGCCAGCAGCTTACAGGGAGGTAATTCACCCCTCCACTTT. Amino acids: CASSLQGGNSPLHF.

The rearrangement uses TRBV7-8 and TRBJ2-3, with 11 bases that match TRBD2. The CDR3 is 19 residues long. Germline V gene data show CDR1 as SGHVS and CDR2 as FQNEAQ. The V and J ends lost 4 bases and 2 bases, in that order; junction bases with no gene match: 14. The CDR3 reads CASSSQLIAGGRATDTQYF. The DNA of the CDR3 is TGTGCCAGCAGCTCTCAGTTGATAGCGGGGGGGCGGGCCACAGATACGCAGTATTTT.

This chain connects TRBV5-4 to TRBJ1-6; 11 nucleotides match TRBD1. Germline CDR1 and CDR2: SGHNT and YYREEE (reference sequence). The CDR3 runs 16 residues. Trimming took 3 bases from V and 9 from J; bases not matched to a gene: 8. CDR3 DNA sequence: TGTGCCAGCAGCTGGGGACAGGGGGTGTTCCGTTCACCCCTCCACTTT. It encodes CASSWGQGVFRSPLHF.

This clone was picked up one time. The CDR3 DNA reads as TGTGCCACCAGCACCCGGGAGGGTGGCTACACCTTC. Protein sequence: CATSTREGGYTF. The chain joins TRBV15 to TRBJ1-2; no reliable D call. Trimming took off 4 bases at V and 7 bases at J, with 10 bases between the two ends. Germline V CDR1 and CDR2: LNHNV, YYDKDF (reference sequence). The CDR3 totals 12 residues.

This clone appeared a few times. The chain joins TRBV7-3 to TRBJ2-1; D may be TRBD1 (6 bases). CDR3 size: 16 residues. V lost 3 bases and J lost 7, with 19 bases in between. Germline V CDR1 and CDR2: SGHTA, FQGTGA. The CDR3 DNA reads as TGTGCCAGCAGCTTCGTAGGGGGTCACGCTAGGAATGAGCAGTTCTTC. Translation: CASSFVGGHARNEQFF.

The chain has TRBV7-9 and TRBJ1-2; 8 nucleotides agree with TRBD1. This CDR3 spans 12 amino acids. Per the germline V gene, CDR1 is SEHNR and CDR2 is FQNEAQ (reference sequence). J lost 8 bases, V lost 7 bases, and 6 bases had no gene match. Here the CDR3 DNA reads TGTGCCAGCACCCCTCCAGGGGGCGGCTACACCTTC. Protein product: CASTPPGGGYTF. Using reference TRBV7-9 and TRBJ1-2 for the parts outside the CDR3, the full variable domain is DTGVSQNPRHKITKRGQNVTFRCDPISEHNRLYWYRQTLGQGPEFLTYFQNEAQLEKSRLLSDRFSAERPKGSFSTLEIQRTEQGDSAMYLCASTPPGGGYTFGSGTRLTVV.

The chain employs TRBV7-8 and TRBJ2-7; D remains unclear. The CDR3 totals 13 residues. CDR1 SGHVS and CDR2 FQNEAQ come from the germline V gene. V gave up 6 bases and J gave up 2 bases, with 11 bases separating them. The CDR3 loop is CASRTRATYEQYF. The CDR3 DNA is TGTGCCAGCAGGACCCGAGCAACCTACGAGCAGTACTTC.

The chain carries TRBV6-2 or TRBV6-3 and TRBJ2-2; the D gene is possibly TRBD2 (5 bases). This CDR3 has 15 amino acids. Germline-derived CDR1 and CDR2 are MNHEY and SVGEGT. Deletions cut 2 bases from V and 2 bases from J, with 9 bases between. Written as DNA, the CDR3 is TGTGCCAGCAGTTACCGGCCGGGAAACACCGGGGAGCTGTTTTTT. Residues: CASSYRPGNTGELFF.

V gene TRBV6-5 combines with J gene TRBJ1-2; 8 bases align to TRBD1. The germline CDR1 and CDR2 sequences are MNHEY and SVGAGI. This CDR3 spans 15 amino acids. The ends lost 0 bases at V and 3 bases at J; junction bases unmatched: 3. CDR3 sequence: CASSYSRQGYYGYTF. CDR3 DNA: TGTGCCAGCAGTTACTCGAGACAGGGGTACTATGGCTACACCTTC.